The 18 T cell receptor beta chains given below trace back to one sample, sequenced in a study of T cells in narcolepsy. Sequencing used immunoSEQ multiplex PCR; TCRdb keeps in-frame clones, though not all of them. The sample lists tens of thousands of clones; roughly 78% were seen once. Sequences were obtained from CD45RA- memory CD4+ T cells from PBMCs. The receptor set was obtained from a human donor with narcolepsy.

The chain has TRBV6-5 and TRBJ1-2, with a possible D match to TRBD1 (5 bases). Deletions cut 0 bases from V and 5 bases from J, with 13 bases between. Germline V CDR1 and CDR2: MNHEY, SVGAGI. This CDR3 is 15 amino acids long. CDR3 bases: TGTGCCAGCAGTTACTCCGCTAGAGAGGGGTATGGCTACACCTTC. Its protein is CASSYSAREGYGYTF.

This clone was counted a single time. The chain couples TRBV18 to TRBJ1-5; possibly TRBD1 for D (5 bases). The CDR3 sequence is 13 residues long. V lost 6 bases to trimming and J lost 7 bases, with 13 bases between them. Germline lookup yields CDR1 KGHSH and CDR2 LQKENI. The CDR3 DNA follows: TGTGCCAGCTCGTCGGCACGGGGGCAGCCCCAGCATTTT. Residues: CASSSARGQPQHF.

The CDR3 sequence: CASRSWGQEFKGANVLTF. The CDR3 DNA reads TGTGCAAGTCGTTCTTGGGGGCAAGAGTTCAAGGGGGCCAACGTCCTGACTTTC. The genes are TRBV12-2 and TRBJ2-6; the table gives TRBD1 as D, unverified against the DNA. TRBV12-2 is a documented pseudogene. The CDR3 spans 18 residues.

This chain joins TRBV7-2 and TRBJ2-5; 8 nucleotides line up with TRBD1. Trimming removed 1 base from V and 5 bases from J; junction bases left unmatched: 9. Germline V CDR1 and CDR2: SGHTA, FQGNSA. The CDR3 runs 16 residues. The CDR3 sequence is CASSLVAGGSGETQYF. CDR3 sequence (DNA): TGTGCCAGCAGCTTAGTGGCAGGGGGCAGCGGGGAGACCCAGTACTTC.

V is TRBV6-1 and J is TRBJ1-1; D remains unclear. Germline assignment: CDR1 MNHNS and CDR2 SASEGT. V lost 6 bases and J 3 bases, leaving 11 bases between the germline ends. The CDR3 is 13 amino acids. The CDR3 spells CASRGRGYTEAFF. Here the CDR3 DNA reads TGTGCCAGCAGGGGTCGGGGATACACTGAAGCTTTCTTT.

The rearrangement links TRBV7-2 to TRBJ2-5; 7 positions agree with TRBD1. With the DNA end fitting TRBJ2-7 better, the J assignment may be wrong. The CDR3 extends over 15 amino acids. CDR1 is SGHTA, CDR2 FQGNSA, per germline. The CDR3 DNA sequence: TGTGCCAGCAGCTCACCGGGACAGTCACCCTACGAGCAGTACTTC. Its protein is CASSSPGQSPYEQYF.

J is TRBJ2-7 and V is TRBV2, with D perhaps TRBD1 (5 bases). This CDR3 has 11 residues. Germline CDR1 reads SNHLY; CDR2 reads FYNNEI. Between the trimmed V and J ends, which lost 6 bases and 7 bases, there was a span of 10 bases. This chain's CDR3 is CASRLKGEQYF. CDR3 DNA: TGTGCCAGCAGGCTCAAGGGGGAGCAGTACTTC.

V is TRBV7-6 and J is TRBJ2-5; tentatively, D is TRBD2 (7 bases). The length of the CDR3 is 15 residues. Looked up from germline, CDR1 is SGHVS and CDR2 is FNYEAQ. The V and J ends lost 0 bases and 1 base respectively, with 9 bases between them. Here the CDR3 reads CASSLAGGGQETQYF. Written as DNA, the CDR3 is TGTGCCAGCAGCTTAGCGGGAGGGGGCCAAGAGACCCAGTACTTC.

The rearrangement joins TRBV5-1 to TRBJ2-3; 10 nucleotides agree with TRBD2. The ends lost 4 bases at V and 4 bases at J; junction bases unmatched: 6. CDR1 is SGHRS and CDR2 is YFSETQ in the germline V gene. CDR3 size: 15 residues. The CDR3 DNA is TGCGCCAGCAGCGGGACTAGCGAGGTGGCAGATACGCAGTATTTT. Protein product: CASSGTSEVADTQYF.

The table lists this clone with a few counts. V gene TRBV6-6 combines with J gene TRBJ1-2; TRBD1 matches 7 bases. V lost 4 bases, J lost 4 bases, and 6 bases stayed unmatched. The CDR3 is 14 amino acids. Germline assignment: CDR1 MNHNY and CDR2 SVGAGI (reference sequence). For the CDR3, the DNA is TGTGCCAGCAGTTTACCGGGACAGCGCTATGGCTACACCTTC. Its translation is CASSLPGQRYGYTF.

CDR3 DNA sequence: TGTGCCAGCAGTTACGCGGCGTCGGGTGGCTACACCTTC. Protein sequence: CASSYAASGGYTF. The chain links TRBV6-5 to TRBJ1-2, with D unresolved. CDR3 size: 13 residues. The germline V and J ends were trimmed by 2 bases and 7 bases, with 11 bases remaining between them. CDR1 and CDR2 from the germline V gene are MNHEY and SVGAGI.

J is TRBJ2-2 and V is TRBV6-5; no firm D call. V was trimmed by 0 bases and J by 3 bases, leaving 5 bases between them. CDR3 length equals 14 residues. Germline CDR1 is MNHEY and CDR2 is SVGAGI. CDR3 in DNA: TGTGCCAGCAGTTACTCGACTCACACCGGGGAGCTGTTTTTT. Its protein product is CASSYSTHTGELFF.

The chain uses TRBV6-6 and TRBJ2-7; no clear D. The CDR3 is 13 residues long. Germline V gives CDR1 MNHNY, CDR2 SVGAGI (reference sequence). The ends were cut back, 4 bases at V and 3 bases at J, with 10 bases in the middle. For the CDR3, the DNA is TGTGCCAGCAGTTTCGGGCAGTACTACGAGCAGTACTTC. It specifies CASSFGQYYEQYF.

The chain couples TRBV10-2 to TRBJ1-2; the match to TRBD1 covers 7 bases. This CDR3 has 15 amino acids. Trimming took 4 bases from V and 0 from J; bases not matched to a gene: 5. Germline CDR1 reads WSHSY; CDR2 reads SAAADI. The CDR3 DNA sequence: TGCGCCAGCAGTGTGGGGGACAGATCTAACTATGGCTACACCTTC. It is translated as CASSVGDRSNYGYTF.

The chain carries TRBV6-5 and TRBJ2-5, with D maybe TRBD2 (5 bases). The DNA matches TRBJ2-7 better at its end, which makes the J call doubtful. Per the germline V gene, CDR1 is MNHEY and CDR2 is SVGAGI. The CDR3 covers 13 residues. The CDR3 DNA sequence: TGTGCCAGCAGTTACAGGGAGAAGTACGAGCAGTACTTC. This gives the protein CASSYREKYEQYF.

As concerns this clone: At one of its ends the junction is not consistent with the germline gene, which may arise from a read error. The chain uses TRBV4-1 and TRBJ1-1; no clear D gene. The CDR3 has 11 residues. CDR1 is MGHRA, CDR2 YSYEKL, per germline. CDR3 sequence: CATTLNTEAFF. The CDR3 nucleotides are TGTGCCACAACCTTGAACACTGAAGCTTTCTTT.

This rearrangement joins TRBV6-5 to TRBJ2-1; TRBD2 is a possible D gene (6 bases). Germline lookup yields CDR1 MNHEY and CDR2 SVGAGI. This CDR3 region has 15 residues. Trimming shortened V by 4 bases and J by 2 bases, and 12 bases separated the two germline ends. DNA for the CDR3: TGTGCCAGCAGTTCGCGGGACTTAACCTACAATGAGCAGTTCTTC. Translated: CASSSRDLTYNEQFF.

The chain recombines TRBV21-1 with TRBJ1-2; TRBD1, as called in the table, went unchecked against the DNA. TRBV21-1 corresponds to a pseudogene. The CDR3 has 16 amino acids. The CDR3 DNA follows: TGTGCCAGCAGCAACAACGACAGGGTAACGGTGAGAGGCTACACCTTC. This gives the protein CASSNNDRVTVRGYTF.